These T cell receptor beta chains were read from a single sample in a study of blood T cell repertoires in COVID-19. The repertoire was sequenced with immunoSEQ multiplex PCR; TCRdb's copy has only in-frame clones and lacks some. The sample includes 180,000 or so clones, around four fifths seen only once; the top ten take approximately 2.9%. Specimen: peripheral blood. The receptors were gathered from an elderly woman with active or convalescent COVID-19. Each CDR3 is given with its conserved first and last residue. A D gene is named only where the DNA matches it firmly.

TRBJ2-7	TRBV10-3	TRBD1	CAISERAGTVSEQYF
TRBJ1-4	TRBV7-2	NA	CASSFNQGEKLFF
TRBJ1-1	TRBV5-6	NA	CASSLGLRDTEAFF
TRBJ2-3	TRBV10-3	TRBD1	CAIMGQGAADTQYF
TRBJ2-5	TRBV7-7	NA	CASSWGGSEYF
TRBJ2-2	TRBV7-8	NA	CASSPRIQNTGELFF
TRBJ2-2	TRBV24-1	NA	CATAGATNTGELFF
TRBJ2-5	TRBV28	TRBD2	CASSFGGRDETQYF
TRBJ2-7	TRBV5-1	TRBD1	CASSKGQGTGEQYF
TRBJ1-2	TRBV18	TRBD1	CASSPGQGTGYTF
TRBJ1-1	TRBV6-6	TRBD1	CASSSHDRGAFF
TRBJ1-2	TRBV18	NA	CASSPPFRTAFNYGYTF
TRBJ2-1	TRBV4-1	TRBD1	CASSQGQGGYNEQFF
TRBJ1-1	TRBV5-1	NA	CASSARSGSGNTEAFF
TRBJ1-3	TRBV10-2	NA	CASSDRVRSSGNTIYF
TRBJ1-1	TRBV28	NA	CASSLLSARFFAEAFF
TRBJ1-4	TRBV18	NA	CASSSGRTATNEKLFF
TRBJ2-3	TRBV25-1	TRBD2	CASSNGGVFQDTQYF
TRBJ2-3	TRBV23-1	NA	CASRSSSPRTDTQYF
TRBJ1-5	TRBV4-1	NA	CASSQDMTSNQPQHF
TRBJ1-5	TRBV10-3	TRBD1	CAISEGQGNQPQHF
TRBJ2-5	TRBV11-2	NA	CASSFLVQETQYF
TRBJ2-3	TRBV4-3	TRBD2	CASSQDLGAGGLGDTQYF
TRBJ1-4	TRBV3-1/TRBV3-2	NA	CASSQGLVTLTRKLFF
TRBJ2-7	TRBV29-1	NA	CSVEDQGTRPYEQYF
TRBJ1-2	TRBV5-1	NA	CASSPGDWNYGYTF
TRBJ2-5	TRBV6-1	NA	CASSEGGAWETQYF
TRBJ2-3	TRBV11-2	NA	CASSLGPRDTQYF
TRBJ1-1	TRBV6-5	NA	CASRGSTGLEAFF
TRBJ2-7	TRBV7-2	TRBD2	CASSQQTSGGISYEQYF
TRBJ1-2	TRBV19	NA	CASSIRQGTSGYTF
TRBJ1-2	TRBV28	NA	CASSFGSGYTF
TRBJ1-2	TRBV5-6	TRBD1	CASSLSKGADYGYTF
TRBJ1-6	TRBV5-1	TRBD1	CASSSVTGDSPLHF
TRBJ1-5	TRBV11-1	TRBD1	CASSHGTDQPQHF
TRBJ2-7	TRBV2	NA	CASIRGYEQYF
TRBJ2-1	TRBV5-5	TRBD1	CASSLGGLRDRLDNEQFF
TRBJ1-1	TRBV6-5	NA	CASSSPAGVNTEAFF
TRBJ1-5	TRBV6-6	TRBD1	CASSYTDRVQPQHF
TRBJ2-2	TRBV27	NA	CASSLQGPNTGELFF
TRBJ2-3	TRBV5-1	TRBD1	CASSPGTGFTDTQYF
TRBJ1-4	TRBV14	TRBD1	CASSQRDRGEKLFF
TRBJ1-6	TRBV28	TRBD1	CASSRQGALNSPLHF
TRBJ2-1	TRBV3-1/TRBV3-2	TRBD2	CASSETRGGNNEQFF
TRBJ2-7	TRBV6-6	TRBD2	CASSTPSGGYEQYF
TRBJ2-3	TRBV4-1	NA	CASSQAPTTDTQYF
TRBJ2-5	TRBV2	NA	CADKRDRVAEETQYF
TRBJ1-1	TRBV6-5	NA	CASSYTSVGVNEAFF
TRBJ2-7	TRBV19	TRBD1	CASSPTGAYEQYF
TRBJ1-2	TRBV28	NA	CASTPPRGNGYTF
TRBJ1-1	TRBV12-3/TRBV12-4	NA	CASRRLENTEAFF
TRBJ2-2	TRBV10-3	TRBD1	CAISERQGSGELFF
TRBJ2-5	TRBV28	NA	CASSPLGLSQETQYF
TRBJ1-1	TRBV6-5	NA	CASRGTGWDTEAFF
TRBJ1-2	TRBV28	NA	CASSLQGVYGYTF
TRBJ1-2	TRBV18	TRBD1	CASSPSHDGTGGPRGYTF
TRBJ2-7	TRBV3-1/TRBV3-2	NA	CASSQDTGPNGEQYF
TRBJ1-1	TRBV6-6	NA	CASSYTPGSEAFF
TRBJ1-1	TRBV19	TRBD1	CASRGRQGNTEAFF